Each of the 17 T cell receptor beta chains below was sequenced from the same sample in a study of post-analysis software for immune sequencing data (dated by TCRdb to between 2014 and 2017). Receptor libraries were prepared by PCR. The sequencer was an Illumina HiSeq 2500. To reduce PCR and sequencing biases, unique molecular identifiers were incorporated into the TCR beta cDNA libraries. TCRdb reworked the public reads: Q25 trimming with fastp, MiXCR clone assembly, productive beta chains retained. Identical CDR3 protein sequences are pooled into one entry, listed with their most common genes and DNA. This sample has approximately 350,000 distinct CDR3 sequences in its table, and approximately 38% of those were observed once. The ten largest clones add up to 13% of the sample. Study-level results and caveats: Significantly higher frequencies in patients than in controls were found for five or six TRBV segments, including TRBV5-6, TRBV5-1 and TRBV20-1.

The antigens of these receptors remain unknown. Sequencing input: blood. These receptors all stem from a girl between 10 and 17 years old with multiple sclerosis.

The CDR3 reads CSARVGVAEAFF. CDR3 DNA: TGCAGTGCTAGAGTAGGAGTAGCTGAAGCTTTCTTT. The chain couples TRBV20-1 to TRBJ1-1; D not certain. The CDR3 consists of 12 residues. V lost 1 base and J lost 6, with 9 bases in between. Germline CDR1 reads DFQATT; CDR2 reads SNEGSKA (reference sequence).

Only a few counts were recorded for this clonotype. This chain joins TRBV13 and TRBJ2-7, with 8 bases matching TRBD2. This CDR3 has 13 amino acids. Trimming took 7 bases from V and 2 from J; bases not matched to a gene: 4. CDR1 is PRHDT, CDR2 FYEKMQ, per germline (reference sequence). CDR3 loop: CASTSGGPYEQYF. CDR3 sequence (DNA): TGTGCCAGCACCTCGGGGGGGCCCTACGAGCAGTACTTC.

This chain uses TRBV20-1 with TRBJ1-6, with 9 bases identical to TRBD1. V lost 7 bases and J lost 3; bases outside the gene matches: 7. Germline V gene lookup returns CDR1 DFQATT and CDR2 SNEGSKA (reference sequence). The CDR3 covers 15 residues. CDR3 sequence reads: CSVRLTGGYNSPLHF. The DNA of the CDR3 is TGCAGTGTGCGCCTGACAGGGGGCTATAATTCACCCCTCCACTTT.

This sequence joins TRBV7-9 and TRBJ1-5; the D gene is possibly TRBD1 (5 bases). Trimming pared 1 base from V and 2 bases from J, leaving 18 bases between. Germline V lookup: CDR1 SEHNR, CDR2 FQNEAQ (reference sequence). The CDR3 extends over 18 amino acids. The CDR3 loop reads CASSLVGGGRERNQPQHF. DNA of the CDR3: TGTGCCAGCAGCTTAGTGGGCGGAGGCAGGGAACGCAATCAGCCCCAGCATTTT.

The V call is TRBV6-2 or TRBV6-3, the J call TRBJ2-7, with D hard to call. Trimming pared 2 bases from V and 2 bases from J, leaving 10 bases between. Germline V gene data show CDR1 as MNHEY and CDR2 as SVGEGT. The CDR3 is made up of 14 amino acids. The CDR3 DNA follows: TGTGCCAGCAGTTACCTCTCCCCGACCTACGAGCAGTACTTC. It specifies CASSYLSPTYEQYF.

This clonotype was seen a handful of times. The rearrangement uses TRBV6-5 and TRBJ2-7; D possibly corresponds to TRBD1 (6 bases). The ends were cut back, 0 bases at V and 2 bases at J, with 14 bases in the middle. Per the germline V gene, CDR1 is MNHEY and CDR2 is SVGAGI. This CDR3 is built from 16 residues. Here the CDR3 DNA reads TGTGCCAGCAGTTACTCGGGGACACAGGAGGCCTACGAGCAGTACTTC. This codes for CASSYSGTQEAYEQYF.

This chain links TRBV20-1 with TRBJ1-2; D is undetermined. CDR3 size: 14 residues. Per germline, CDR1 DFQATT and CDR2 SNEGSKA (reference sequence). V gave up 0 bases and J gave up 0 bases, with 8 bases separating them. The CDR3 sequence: CSARDLVTNYGYTF. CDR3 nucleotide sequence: TGCAGTGCTAGAGATTTGGTGACTAACTATGGCTACACCTTC.

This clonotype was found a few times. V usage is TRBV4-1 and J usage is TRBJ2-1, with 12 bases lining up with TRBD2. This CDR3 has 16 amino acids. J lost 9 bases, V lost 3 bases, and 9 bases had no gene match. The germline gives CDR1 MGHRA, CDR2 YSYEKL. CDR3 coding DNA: TGCGCCAGCAGCCAGTTTCTAGCGGGAGGGCCAGGTGAGCAGTTCTTC. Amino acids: CASSQFLAGGPGEQFF.

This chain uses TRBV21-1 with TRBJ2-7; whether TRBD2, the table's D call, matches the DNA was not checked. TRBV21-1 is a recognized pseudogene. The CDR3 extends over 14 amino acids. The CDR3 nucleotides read TGTGCCAGCGAAACGGACTCAGGAGCCTACGAGCAGTACTTC. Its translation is CASETDSGAYEQYF.

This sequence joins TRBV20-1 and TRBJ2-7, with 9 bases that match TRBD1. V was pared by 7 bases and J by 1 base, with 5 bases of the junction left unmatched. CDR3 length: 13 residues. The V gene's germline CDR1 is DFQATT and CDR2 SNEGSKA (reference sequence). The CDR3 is CSGQDRGSYEQYF. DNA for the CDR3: TGCAGTGGCCAGGACAGGGGTTCCTACGAGCAGTACTTC.

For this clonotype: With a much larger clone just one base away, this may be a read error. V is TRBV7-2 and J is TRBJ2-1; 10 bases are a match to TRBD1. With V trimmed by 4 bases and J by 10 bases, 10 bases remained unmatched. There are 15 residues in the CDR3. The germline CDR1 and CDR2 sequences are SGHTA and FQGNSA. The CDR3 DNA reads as TGTGCCAGCAGCTCGGGGGGACAGGGGCTCTACGAGCAGTTCTTC. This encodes CASSSGGQGLYEQFF.

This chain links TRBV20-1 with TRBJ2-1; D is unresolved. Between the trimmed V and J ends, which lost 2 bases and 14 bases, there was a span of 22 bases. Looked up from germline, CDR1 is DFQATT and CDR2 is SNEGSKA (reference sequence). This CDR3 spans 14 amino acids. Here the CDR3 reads CSARLSPSLGWEFF. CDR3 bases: TGCAGTGCTAGATTAAGCCCATCTCTCGGGTGGGAGTTCTTC.

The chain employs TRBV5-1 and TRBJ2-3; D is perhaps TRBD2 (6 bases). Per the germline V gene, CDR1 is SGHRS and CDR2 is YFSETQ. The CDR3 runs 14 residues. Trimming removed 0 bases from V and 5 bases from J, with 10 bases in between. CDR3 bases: TGCGCCAGCAGCTTGGGGAGGGTTGGAGATACGCAGTATTTT. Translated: CASSLGRVGDTQYF.

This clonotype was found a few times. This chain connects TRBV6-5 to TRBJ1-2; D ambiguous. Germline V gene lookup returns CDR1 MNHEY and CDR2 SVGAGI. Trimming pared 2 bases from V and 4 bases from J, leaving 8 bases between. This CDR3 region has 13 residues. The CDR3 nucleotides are TGTGCCAGCAGTTACGGCAGAATCTATGGCTACACCTTC. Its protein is CASSYGRIYGYTF.

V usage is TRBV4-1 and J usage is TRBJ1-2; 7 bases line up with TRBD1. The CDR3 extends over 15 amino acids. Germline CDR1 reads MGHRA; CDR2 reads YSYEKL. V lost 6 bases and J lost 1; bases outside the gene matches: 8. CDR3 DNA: TGCGCCAGCAGATCCCCCAGGGGGGTTAACTATGGCTACACCTTC. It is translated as CASRSPRGVNYGYTF.

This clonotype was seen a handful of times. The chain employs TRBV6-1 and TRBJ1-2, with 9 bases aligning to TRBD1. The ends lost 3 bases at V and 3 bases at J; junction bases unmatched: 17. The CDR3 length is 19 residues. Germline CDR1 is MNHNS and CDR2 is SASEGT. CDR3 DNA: TGTGCCAGCAGTGACAGAAGATCGACCGGGACAGGGTCATACTATGGCTACACCTTC. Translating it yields CASSDRRSTGTGSYYGYTF.

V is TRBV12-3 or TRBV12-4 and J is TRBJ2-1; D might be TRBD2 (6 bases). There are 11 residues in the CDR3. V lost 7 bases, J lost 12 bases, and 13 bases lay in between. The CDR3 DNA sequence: TGTGCCAGCAACCGGGGGATTAGGCAGTTCTTC. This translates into CASNRGIRQFF.